The clone carrying this TCR beta chain was found a few times. What it recognizes is unknown. Sorted inputs of about 18,000 to 1,100,000 cells, with 10%, 30% or 50% RNA, yielded naive CD8 libraries. The data are from a study of molecular identifiers for immune sequencing clone quantification. Study in general: In the replicates, RNA derived from about 21,000 or 97,000 naive CD8 cells was divided into five parts, and four were sequenced. Study-level findings and limits: The share of molecules held by clones above 20 RNA copies was over 99% in effector cells and under 1% in naive cells.

Germline CDR1 is SGDLS and CDR2 is YYNGEE. Trimming removed 4 bases at V and 6 bases at J, with 16 bases between. The CDR3 length is 14 residues. MiXCR, applied by TCRdb to the PCR reads, yields one record per CDR3 protein. This table holds 490,000 or so distinct CDR3 sequences, around 23% found once. Sequences were obtained from naive CD8+ T cells from blood, with Jurkat cell RNA spiked in. As for subset: FACS-sorted CD8+CD4-CCR7+CD45RA+ naive T cells. This chain uses TRBV9 with TRBJ1-1; D uncertain. The sequence was collected from a human donor in good health. Some libraries in this study had Jurkat cell RNA spiked in. The DNA of the CDR3 is TGTGCCAGCAGCCTCTCGGGAGGAGCTGCTGAAGCTTTCTTT. This sequence encodes CASSLSGGAAEAFF.